Shown below are 10 T cell receptor beta chains from a single sample sequenced in a study of tumor and adjacent non-tumor tissue in lung cancer. Three rounds of nested PCR, following a modified ARM-PCR protocol, produced the TCRbeta library. One entry per CDR3 protein results from TCRdb running MiXCR on the multiplex PCR reads. The data show fewer than 130,000 distinct CDR3 sequences, 84% seen once. The template was RNA from unsorted bulk tissue. The sample was lung tumor tissue. The receptors come from a man between 65 and 85 years old with non-small cell lung cancer.

The chain employs TRBV20-1 and TRBJ2-5; weak D call: TRBD2 (6 bases). This CDR3 comprises 15 residues. In germline, CDR1 is DFQATT, CDR2 SNEGSKA (reference sequence). V was trimmed by 2 bases and J by 9 bases, leaving 22 bases between them. The CDR3 sequence: CSARNIDLRREAQYF. The CDR3 DNA follows: TGCAGTGCTAGAAATATCGACCTCCGAAGGGAGGCCCAGTACTTC.

This sequence joins TRBV12-3 or TRBV12-4 and TRBJ2-4; D is perhaps TRBD1 (5 bases). Trimming took off 6 bases at V and 6 bases at J, with 18 bases between the two ends. The CDR3 has 15 amino acids. CDR3 nucleotide sequence: TGTGCCAGCAGCTCAACCGACAGCTCATTAAACATTCAGTACTTC. This encodes CASSSTDSSLNIQYF.

Concerning this clonotype: A read error may account for a junction end that differs from germline. This chain uses TRBV6-2 or TRBV6-3 with TRBJ2-3; D ambiguous. Looked up from germline, CDR1 is MNHEY and CDR2 is SVGEGT. This CDR3 has 15 amino acids. Written as DNA, the CDR3 is TGTGCTAGCAATTACCGGGCCCAGCAGACAGATACGCAGTATTTT. Translating it yields CASNYRAQQTDTQYF.

With regard to this clonotype: Likely a read error: the CDR3 ends without its conserved phenylalanine or tryptophan. This rearrangement joins TRBV12-5 to TRBJ1-2, with D maybe TRBD1 (6 bases). This CDR3 is built from 13 residues. V lost 7 bases to trimming and J lost 7 bases, with 16 bases between them. Germline V gene lookup returns CDR1 LGHNT and CDR2 FRNRAP. DNA for the CDR3: TGTGCTAGTGACCGCACTGACAGGAGTGGCTACACCCTC. Translated, it gives CASDRTDRSGYTL.

A note on this clonotype: Because the CDR3 is missing its conserved closing phenylalanine or tryptophan, this is likely a read error. V and J are TRBV11-2 and TRBJ1-4, with D uncertain. The V end lost 3 bases, the J end lost 10 bases, and 12 bases lay between the germline ends. CDR3 length: 13 residues. Per germline, CDR1 SGHAT and CDR2 FQNNGV. In nucleotides, the CDR3 is TGTGCCAGCAGCTTTGTCAGAGGAGGAAAACTGTTTTCA. It codes for CASSFVRGGKLFS.

As for this clonotype: The junction departs from the called germline gene at one end, perhaps through a read error. CDR3 sequence reads: CASSLYRCRNSRLRF. The CDR3 nucleotides are TGTGCCAGCAGTTTATACCGGTGTCGGAATTCACGCCTCCGCTTT. The chain carries TRBV28 and TRBJ1-6; no firm D call. Germline CDR1 reads MDHEN; CDR2 reads SYDVKM. This CDR3 contains 15 residues.

Concerning this clonotype itself: Being one base from a much bigger clone, this may be a read error. The chain uses TRBV28 and TRBJ1-2; D is possibly TRBD1 (5 bases). Germline values: CDR1 MDHEN, CDR2 SYDVKM. CDR3 length: 12 amino acids. Written as DNA, the CDR3 is TGTACCAGCTATAGGTCAGGGTATGGCTACACCTTC. It specifies CTSYRSGYGYTF.

V is TRBV6-5 and J is TRBJ1-1; D perhaps matches TRBD1 (6 bases). Germline V gene lookup returns CDR1 MNHEY and CDR2 SVGAGI. The V gene lost 5 bases and the J gene lost 12 bases, with 28 bases spanning the gap. The CDR3 runs to 16 residues. CDR3 protein: CASSIPTRAGVAETFF. The CDR3 DNA sequence: TGTGCCAGCAGTATACCAACGAGGGCAGGGGTTGCCGAAACTTTCTTT.

About this clonotype: A read error is possible here, since a much larger clone lies one base away. This chain links TRBV20-1 with TRBJ1-2, with 7 bases matching TRBD1. Germline CDR1 reads DFQATT; CDR2 reads SNEGSKA (reference sequence). This CDR3 region has 14 residues. The V segment lost 2 bases and the J segment 3 bases; nucleotides outside the gene matches: 6. The CDR3 reads CSARTGAWYYGYTF. CDR3 DNA sequence: TGCAGTGCTAGAACAGGGGCTTGGTACTATGGCTACACCTTC.

V usage is TRBV12-3 or TRBV12-4 and J usage is TRBJ1-4, with D unclear. Trimming shortened V by 2 bases and J by 10 bases, and 14 bases separated the two germline ends. The CDR3 spans 14 residues. The CDR3 nucleotides read TGTGCCAGCAGTTTATTTGGGATTCATGGAAAACTGTTTTTT. This encodes CASSLFGIHGKLFF.